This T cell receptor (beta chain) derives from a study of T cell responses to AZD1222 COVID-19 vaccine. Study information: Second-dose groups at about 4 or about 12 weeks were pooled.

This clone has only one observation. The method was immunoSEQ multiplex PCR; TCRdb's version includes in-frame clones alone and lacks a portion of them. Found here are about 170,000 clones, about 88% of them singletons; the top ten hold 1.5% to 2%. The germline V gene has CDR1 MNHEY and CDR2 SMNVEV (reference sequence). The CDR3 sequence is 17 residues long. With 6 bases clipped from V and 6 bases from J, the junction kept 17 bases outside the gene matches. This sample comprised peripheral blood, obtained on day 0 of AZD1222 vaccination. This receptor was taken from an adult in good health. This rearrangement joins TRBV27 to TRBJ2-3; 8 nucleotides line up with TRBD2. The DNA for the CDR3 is TGTGCCAGCAGCTCCCCCCGGCGGGGGGCCCAATCGGATACGCAGTATTTT. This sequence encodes CASSSPRRGAQSDTQYF.